These 9 T cell receptor beta chains originate from one sample sequenced in a study of blood T cell repertoires in COVID-19. The table came from immunoSEQ multiplex PCR; TCRdb's copy has only in-frame clones and leaves some out. The sample carries under 150,000 clones, roughly 80% recorded once. What was sequenced was peripheral blood. The receptors were sampled from a man in his fifties or sixties with acute or convalescent COVID-19.

The rearrangement links TRBV27 to TRBJ2-7; D remains ambiguous. V gave up 2 bases and J gave up 6 bases, with 23 bases separating them. The CDR3 is 17 amino acids. From germline, CDR1 is MNHEY and CDR2 SMNVEV (reference sequence). The CDR3 loop is CASSLRTTPSVVGEQYF. CDR3 DNA sequence: TGTGCCAGCAGTTTAAGAACGACACCGTCCGTAGTGGGCGAGCAGTACTTC.

The chain joins TRBV18 to TRBJ2-3; 10 bases align to TRBD1. V shed 3 bases and J 1 base; nucleotides not matched to a gene: 10. This CDR3 is 18 amino acids long. Germline V gene data show CDR1 as KGHSH and CDR2 as LQKENI. The chain's CDR3 is CASSPMTAGTGGTDTQYF. CDR3 sequence (DNA): TGTGCCAGCTCACCTATGACAGCCGGGACAGGGGGCACAGATACGCAGTATTTT. Complete variable domain (other parts from reference TRBV18 and TRBJ2-3): NAGVMQNPRHLVRRRGQEARLRCSPMKGHSHVYWYRQLPEEGLKFMVYLQKENIIDESGMPKERFSAEFPKEGPSILRIQQVVRGDSAAYFCASSPMTAGTGGTDTQYFGPGTRLTVL.

The chain is built from TRBV3-1 (or the pseudogene TRBV3-2) and TRBJ2-7, with D perhaps matching TRBD2 (6 bases). Looked up from germline, CDR1 is LGHDT and CDR2 is YNNKEL (reference sequence). This CDR3 is 13 amino acids long. V shed 3 bases and J shed 6 bases, with 12 bases lying between them. CDR3 bases: TGTGCCAGCAGCCAGACTAGGAAAGGCGAGCAGTACTTC. This codes for CASSQTRKGEQYF.

This clone was detected only once. J is TRBJ1-1 and V is TRBV7-8, with D possibly being TRBD1 (5 bases). Trimming left V 3 bases short and J 7 bases short, with 15 bases between. The CDR3 has 14 amino acids. CDR1 and CDR2 (germline): SGHVS, FQNEAQ. In DNA, the CDR3 is TGTGCCAGCAGCTTTGACAGCCACCGTAATGAAGCTTTCTTT. This sequence encodes CASSFDSHRNEAFF.

There are a few counts of this clone. The chain is built from TRBV4-1 and TRBJ1-2; D is uncertain. Germline values: CDR1 MGHRA, CDR2 YSYEKL. The V end lost 3 bases, the J end lost 1 base, and 6 bases lay between the germline ends. The CDR3 is 13 amino acids. This CDR3 reads CASSHQVNYGYTF. The CDR3 DNA sequence: TGCGCCAGCAGCCACCAGGTTAACTATGGCTACACCTTC.

The gene calls are TRBV5-1 and TRBJ2-3, with D perhaps TRBD2 (5 bases). The CDR3 covers 16 residues. V was trimmed by 0 bases and J by 0 bases, leaving 11 bases between them. Germline CDR1 SGHRS, CDR2 YFSETQ. The CDR3 region is CASSLVGVPSTDTQYF. The CDR3 DNA follows: TGCGCCAGCAGCTTGGTGGGAGTCCCAAGCACAGATACGCAGTATTTT.

This sequence joins TRBV19 and TRBJ1-1; D gene ambiguous. This CDR3 is built from 14 residues. From germline, CDR1 is LNHDA and CDR2 SQIVND (reference sequence). V lost 0 bases, J lost 4 bases, and 9 bases lay in between. This CDR3 is CASSIDPTSTEAFF. CDR3 coding DNA: TGTGCCAGTAGTATAGATCCAACCAGCACTGAAGCTTTCTTT.

This clone was observed a single time. This chain connects TRBV5-1 to TRBJ2-5; 7 nucleotides agree with TRBD1. The CDR3 has 14 residues. V lost 0 bases to trimming and J lost 4 bases; unmatched junction nucleotides: 3. The germline V gene has CDR1 SGHRS and CDR2 YFSETQ. CDR3 bases: TGCGCCAGCAGCTTGGACAGGGGACGAGAGACCCAGTACTTC. It specifies CASSLDRGRETQYF.

The chain recombines TRBV6-5 with TRBJ2-1; 7 positions match TRBD1. V trimming: 6 bases; J trimming: 6 bases; junction bases outside the gene matches: 5. CDR1 is MNHEY, CDR2 SVGAGI, per germline. This CDR3 is built from 13 residues. In nucleotides, the CDR3 is TGTGCCAGCAGCCCCGACAGGGTCAATGAGCAGTTCTTC. This translates into CASSPDRVNEQFF.